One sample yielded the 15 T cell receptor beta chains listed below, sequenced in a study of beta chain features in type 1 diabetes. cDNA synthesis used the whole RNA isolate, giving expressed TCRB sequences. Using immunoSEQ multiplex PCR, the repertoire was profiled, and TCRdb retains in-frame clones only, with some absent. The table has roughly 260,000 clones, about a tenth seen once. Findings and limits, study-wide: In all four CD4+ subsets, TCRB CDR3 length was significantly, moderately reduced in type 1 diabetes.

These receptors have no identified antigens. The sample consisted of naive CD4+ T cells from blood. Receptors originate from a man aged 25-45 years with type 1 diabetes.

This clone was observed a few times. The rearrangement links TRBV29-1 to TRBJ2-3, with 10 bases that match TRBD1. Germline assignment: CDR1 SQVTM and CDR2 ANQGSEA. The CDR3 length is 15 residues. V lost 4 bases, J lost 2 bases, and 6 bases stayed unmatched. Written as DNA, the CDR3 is TGCAGCGTTGTGAGGACAGGGGGTCCCACAGATACGCAGTATTTT. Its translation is CSVVRTGGPTDTQYF.

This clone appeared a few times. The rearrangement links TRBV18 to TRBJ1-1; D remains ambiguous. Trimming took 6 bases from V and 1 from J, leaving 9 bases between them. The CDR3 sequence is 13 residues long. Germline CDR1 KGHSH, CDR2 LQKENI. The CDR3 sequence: CASSMGENTEAFF. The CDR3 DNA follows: TGTGCCAGCTCCATGGGCGAGAACACTGAAGCTTTCTTT.

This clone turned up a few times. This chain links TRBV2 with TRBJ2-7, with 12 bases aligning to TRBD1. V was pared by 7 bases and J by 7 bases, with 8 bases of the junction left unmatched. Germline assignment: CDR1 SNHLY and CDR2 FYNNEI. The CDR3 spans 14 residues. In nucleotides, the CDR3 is TGTGCCAGCAAGCCGGGACAGGGGGCGAGGGAGCAGTACTTC. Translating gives CASKPGQGAREQYF. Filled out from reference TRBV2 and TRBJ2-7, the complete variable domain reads EPEVTQTPSHQVTQMGQEVILRCVPISNHLYFYWYRQILGQKVEFLVSFYNNEISEKSEIFDDQFSVERPDGSNFTLKIRSTKLEDSAMYFCASKPGQGAREQYFGPGTRLTVT.

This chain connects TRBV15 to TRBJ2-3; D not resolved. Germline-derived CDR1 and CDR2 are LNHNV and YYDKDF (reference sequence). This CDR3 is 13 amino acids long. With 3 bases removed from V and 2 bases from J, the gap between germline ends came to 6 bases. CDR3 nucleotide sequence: TGTGCCACCAGCAGCGACAACACAGATACGCAGTATTTT. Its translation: CATSSDNTDTQYF.

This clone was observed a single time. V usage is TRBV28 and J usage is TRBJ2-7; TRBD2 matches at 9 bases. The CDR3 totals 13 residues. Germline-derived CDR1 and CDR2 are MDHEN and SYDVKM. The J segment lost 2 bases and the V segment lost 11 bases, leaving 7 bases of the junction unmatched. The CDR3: CACKGLAPYEQYF. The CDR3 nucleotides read TGTGCCTGCAAGGGACTAGCACCCTACGAGCAGTACTTC. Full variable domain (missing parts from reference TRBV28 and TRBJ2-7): DVKVTQSSRYLVKRTGEKVFLECVQDMDHENMFWYRQDPGLGLRLIYFSYDVKMKEKGDIPEGYSVSREKKERFSLILESASTNQTSMYLCACKGLAPYEQYFGPGTRLTVT.

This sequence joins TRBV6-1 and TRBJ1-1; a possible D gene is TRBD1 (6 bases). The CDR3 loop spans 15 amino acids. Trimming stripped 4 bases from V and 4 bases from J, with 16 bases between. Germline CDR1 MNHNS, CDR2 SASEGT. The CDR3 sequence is CASSAGDRWSTEAFF. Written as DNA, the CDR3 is TGTGCCAGCAGTGCGGGTGACAGGTGGTCCACTGAAGCTTTCTTT.

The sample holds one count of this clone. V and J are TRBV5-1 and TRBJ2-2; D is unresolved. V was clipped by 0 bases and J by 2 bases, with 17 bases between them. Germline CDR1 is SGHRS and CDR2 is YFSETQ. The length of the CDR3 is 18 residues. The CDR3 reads CASSLVAGLPLNTGELFF. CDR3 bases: TGCGCCAGCAGCTTGGTGGCAGGCCTCCCTCTAAACACCGGGGAGCTGTTTTTT.

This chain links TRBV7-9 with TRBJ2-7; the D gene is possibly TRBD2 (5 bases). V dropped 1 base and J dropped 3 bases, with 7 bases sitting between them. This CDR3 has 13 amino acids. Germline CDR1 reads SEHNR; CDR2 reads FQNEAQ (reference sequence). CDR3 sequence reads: CASSLGTRYEQYF. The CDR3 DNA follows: TGTGCCAGCAGCTTAGGGACTCGCTACGAGCAGTACTTC.

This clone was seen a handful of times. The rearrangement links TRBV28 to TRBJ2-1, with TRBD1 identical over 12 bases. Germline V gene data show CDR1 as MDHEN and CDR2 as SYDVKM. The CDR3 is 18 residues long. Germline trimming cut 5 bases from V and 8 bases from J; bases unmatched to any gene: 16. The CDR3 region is CASSLTISAGQGADEQFF. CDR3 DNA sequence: TGTGCCAGCAGTCTCACCATATCGGCGGGACAGGGGGCCGATGAGCAGTTCTTC.

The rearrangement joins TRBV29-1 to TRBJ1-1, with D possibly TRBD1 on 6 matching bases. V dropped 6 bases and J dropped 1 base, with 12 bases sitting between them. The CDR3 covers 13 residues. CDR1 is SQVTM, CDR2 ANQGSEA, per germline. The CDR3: CSVCQGTNTEAFF. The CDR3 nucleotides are TGCAGCGTCTGCCAGGGGACGAACACTGAAGCTTTCTTT. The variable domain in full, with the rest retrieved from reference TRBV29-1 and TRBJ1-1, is SAVISQKPSRDICQRGTSLTIQCQVDSQVTMMFWYRQQPGQSLTLIATANQGSEATYESGFVIDKFPISRPNLTFSTLTVSNMSPEDSSIYLCSVCQGTNTEAFFGQGTRLTVV.

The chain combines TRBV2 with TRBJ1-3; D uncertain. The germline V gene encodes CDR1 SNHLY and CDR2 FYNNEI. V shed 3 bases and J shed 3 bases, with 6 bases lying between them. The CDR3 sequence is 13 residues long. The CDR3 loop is CASSDEVGNTIYF. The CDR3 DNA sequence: TGTGCCAGCAGTGACGAGGTTGGAAACACCATATATTTT.

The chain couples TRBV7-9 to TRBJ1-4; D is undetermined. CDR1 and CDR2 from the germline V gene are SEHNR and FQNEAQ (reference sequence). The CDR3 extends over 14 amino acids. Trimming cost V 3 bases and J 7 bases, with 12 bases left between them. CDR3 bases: TGTGCCAGCAGCTTCCAGTATCGGGTTGAAAAACTGTTTTTT. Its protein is CASSFQYRVEKLFF.

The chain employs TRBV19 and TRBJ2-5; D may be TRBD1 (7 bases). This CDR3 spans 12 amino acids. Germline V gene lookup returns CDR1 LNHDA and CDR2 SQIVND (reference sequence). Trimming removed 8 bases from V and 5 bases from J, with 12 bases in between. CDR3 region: CASGAGGETQYF. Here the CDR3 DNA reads TGTGCCAGTGGAGCAGGGGGGGAGACCCAGTACTTC.

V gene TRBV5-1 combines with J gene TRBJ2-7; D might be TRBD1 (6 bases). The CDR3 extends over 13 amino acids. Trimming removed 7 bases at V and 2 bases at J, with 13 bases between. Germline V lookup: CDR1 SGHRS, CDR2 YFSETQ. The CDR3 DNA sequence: TGCGCCAGCCGTCACAGGGAAGCCTACGAGCAGTACTTC. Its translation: CASRHREAYEQYF.

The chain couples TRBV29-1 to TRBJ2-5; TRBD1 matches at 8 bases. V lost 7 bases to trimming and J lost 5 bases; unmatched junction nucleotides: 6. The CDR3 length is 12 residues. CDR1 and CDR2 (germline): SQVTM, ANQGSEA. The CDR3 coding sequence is TGCAGCGGGATGACAGGGGACGAGACCCAGTACTTC. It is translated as CSGMTGDETQYF.